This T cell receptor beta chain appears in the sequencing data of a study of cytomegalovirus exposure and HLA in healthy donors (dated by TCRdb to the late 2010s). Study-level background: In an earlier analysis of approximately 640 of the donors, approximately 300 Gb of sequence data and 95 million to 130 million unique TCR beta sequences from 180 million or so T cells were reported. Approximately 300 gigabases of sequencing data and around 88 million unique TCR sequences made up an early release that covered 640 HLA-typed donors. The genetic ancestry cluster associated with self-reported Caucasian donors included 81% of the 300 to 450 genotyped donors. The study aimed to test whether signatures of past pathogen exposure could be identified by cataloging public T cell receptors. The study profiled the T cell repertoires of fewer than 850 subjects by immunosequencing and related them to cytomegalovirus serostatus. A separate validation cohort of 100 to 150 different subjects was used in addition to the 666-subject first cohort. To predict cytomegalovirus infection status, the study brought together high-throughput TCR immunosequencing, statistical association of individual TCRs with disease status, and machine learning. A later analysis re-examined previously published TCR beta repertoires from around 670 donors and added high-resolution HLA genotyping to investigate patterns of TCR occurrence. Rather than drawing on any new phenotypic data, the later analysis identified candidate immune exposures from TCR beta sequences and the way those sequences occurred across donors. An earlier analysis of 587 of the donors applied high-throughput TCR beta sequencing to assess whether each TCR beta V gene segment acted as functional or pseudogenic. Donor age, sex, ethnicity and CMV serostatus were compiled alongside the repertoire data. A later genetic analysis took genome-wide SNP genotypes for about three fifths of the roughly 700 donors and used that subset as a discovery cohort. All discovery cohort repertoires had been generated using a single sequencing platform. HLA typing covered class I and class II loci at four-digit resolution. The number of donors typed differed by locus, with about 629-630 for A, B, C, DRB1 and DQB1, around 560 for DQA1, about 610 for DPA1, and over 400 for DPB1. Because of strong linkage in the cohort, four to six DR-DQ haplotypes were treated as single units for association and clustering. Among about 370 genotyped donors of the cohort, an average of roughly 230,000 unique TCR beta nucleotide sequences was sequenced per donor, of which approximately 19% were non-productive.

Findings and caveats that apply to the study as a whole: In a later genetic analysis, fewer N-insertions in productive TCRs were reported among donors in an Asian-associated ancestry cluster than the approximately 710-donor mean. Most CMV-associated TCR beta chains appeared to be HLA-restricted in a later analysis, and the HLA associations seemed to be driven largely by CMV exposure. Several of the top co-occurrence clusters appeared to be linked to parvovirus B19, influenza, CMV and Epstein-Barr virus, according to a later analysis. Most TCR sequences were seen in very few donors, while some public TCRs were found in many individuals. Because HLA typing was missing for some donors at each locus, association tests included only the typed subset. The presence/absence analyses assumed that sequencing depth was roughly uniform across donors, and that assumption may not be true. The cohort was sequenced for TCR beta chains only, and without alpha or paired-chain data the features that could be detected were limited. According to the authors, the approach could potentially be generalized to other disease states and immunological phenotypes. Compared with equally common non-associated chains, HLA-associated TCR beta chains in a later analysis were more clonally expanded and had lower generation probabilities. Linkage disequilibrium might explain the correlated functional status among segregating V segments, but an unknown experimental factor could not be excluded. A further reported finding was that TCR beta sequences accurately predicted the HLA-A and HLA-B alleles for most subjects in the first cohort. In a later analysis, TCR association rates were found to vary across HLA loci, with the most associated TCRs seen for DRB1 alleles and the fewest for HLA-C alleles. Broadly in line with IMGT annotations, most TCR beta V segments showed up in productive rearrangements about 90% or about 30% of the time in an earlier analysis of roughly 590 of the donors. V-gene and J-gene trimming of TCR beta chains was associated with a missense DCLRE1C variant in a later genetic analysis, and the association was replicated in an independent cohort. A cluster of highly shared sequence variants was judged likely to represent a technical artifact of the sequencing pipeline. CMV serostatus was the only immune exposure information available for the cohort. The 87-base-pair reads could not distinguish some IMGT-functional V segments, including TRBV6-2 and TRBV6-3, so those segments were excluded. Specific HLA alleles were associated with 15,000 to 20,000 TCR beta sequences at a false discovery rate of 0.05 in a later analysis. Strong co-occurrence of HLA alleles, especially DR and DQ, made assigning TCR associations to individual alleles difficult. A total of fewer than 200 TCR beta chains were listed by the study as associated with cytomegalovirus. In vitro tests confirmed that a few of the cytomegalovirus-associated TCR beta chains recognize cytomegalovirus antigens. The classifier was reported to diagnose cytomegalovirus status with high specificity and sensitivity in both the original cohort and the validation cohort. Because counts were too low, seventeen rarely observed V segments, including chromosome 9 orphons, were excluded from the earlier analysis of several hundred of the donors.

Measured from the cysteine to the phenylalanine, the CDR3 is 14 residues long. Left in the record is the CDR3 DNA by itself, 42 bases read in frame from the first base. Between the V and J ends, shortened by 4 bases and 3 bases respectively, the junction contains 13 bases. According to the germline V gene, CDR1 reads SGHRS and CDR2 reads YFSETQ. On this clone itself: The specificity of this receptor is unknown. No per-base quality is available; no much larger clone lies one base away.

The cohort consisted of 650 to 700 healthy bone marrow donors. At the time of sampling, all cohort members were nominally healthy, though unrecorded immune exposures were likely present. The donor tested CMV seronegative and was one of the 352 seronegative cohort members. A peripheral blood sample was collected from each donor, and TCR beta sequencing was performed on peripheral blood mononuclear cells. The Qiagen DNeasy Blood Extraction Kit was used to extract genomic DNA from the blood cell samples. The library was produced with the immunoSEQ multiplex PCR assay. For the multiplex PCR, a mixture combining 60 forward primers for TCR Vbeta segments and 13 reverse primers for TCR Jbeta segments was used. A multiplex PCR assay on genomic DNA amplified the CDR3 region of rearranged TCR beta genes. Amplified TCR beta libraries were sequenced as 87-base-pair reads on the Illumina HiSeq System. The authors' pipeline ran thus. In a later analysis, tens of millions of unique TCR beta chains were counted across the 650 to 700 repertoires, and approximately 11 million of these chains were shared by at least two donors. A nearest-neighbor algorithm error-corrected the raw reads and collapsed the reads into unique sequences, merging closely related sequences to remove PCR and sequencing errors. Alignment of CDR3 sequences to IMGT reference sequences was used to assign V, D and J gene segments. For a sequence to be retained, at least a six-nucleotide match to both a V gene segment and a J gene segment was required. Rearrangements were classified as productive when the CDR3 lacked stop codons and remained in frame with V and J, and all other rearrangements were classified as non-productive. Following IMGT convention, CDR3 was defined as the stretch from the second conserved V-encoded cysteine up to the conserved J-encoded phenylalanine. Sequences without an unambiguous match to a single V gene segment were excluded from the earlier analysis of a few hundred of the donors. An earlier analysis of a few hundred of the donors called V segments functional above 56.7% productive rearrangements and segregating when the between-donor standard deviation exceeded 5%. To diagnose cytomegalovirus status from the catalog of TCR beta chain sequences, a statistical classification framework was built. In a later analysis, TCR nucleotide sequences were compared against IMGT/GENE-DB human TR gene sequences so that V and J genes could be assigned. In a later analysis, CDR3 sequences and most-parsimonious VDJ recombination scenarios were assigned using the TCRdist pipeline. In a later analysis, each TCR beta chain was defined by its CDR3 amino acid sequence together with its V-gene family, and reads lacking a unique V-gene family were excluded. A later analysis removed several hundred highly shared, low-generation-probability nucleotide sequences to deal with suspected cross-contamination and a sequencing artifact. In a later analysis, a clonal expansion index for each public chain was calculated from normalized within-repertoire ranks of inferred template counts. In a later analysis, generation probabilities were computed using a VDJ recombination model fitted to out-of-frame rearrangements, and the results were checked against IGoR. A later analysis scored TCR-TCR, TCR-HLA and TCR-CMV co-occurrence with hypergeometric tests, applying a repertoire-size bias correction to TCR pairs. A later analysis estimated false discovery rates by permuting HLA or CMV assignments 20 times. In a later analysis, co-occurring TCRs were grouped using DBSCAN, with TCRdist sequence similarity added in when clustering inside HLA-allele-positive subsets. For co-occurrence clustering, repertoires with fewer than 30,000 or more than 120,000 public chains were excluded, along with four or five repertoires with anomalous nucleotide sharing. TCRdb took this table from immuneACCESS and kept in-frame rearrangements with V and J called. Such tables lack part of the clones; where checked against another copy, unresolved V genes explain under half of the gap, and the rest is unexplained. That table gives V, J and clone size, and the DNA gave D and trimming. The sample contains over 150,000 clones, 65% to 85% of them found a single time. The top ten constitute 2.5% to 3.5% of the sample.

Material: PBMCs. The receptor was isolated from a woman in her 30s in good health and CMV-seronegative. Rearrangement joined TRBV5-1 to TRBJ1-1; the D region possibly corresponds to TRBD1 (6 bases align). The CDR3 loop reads CASSIGGRDTEAFF. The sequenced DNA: TGCGCCAGCAGCATAGGGGGTAGGGACACTGAAGCTTTCTTT.